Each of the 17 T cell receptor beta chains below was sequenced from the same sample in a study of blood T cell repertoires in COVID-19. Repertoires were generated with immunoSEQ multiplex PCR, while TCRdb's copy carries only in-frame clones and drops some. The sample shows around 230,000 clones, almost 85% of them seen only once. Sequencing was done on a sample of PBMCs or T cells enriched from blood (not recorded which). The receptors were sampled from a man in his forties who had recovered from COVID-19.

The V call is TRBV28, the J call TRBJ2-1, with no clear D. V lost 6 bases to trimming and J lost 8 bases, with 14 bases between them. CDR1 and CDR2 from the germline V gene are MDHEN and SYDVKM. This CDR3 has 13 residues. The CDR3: CASSLPHIDEQFF. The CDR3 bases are TGTGCCAGCAGCCTCCCCCACATCGATGAGCAGTTCTTC.

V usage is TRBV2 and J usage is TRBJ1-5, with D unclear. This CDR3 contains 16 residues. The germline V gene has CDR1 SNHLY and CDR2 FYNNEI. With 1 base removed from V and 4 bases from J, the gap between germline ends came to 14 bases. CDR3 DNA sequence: TGTGCCAGCAGTGAAGGAGGGAGACGGGAAAATCAGCCCCAGCATTTT. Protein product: CASSEGGRRENQPQHF.

Here the CDR3 reads CASSQHRGGEQPQHF. In nucleotides, the CDR3 is TGTGCCAGTAGTCAACACCGAGGCGGAGAGCAGCCCCAGCATTTT. The chain links TRBV19 to TRBJ1-5; D gene ambiguous. With 5 bases removed from V and 7 bases from J, the gap between germline ends came to 18 bases. The CDR3 loop spans 15 amino acids. CDR1 is LNHDA, CDR2 SQIVND, per germline (reference sequence).

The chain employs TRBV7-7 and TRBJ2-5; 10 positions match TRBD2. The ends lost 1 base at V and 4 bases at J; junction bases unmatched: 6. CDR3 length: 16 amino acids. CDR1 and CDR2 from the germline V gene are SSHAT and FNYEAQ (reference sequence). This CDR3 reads CASSLDLAGVGETQYF. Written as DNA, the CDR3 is TGTGCCAGCAGCTTAGATCTAGCGGGAGTGGGAGAGACCCAGTACTTC.

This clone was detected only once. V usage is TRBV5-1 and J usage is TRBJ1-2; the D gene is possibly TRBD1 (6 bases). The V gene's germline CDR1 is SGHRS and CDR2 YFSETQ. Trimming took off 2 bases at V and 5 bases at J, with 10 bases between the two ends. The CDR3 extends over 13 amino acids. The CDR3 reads CASSLGGEYGYTF. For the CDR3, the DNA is TGCGCCAGCAGCTTAGGGGGGGAGTATGGCTACACCTTC.

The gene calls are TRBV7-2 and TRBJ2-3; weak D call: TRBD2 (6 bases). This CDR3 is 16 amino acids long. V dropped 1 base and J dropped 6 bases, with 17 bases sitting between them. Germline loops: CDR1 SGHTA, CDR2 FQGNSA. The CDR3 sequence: CASSLGGVAVPDTQYF. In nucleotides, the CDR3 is TGTGCCAGCAGCTTAGGAGGTGTAGCGGTCCCCGATACGCAGTATTTT.

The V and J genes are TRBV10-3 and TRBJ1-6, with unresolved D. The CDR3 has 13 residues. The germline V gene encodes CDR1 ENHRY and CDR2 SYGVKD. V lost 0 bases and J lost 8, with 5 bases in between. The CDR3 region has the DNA TGTGCCATCAGTGAGTCGCGGGATTCACCCCTCCACTTT. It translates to CAISESRDSPLHF.

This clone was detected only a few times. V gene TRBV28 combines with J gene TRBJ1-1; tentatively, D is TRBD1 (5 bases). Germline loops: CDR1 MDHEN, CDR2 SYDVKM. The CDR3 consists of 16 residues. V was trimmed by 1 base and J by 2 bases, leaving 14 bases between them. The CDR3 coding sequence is TGTGCCAGCAGTTTATCGAGTAACGACAGAAACACTGAAGCTTTCTTT. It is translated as CASSLSSNDRNTEAFF.

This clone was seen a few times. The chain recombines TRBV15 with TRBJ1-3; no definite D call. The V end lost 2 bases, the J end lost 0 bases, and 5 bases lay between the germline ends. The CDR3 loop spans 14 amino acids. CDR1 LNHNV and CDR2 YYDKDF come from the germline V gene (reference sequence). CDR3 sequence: CATSRRHSGNTIYF. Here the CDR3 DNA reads TGTGCCACCAGCAGAAGACACTCTGGAAACACCATATATTTT.

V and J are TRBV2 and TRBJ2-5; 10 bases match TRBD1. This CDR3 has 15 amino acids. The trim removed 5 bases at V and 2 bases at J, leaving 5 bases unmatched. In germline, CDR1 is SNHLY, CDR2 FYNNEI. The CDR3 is CASSPGTGAQETQYF. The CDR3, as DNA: TGTGCCAGCAGTCCTGGGACAGGGGCTCAAGAGACCCAGTACTTC.

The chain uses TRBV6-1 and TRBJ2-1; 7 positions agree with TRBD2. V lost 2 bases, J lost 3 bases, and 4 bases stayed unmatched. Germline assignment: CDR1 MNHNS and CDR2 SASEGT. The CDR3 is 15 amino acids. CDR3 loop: CASSESASGYNEQFF. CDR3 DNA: TGTGCCAGCAGTGAATCGGCTAGCGGCTACAATGAGCAGTTCTTC.

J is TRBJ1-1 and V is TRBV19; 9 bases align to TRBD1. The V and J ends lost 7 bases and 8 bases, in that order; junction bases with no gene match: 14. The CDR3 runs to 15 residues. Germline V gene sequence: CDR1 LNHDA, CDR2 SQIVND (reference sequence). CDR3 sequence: CASMFKPGQGVEAFF. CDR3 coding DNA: TGTGCCAGTATGTTTAAACCGGGACAGGGAGTAGAAGCTTTCTTT.

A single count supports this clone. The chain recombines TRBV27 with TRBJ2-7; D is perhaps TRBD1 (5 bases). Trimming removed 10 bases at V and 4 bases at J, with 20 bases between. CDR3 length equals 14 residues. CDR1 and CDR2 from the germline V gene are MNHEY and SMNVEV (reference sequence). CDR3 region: CATRDLEGVYEQYF. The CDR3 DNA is TGTGCCACCCGAGACTTGGAAGGGGTTTACGAGCAGTACTTC.

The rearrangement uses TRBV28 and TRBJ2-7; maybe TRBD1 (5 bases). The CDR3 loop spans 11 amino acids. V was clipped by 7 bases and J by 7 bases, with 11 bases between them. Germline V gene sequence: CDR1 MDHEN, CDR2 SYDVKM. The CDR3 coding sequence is TGTGCCAGCAACGACAGTCGGGAGCAGTACTTC. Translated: CASNDSREQYF.

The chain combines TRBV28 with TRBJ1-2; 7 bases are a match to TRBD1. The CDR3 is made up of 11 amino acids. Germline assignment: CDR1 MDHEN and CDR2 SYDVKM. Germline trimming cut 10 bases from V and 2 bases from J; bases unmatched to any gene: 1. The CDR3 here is CATTGNYGYTF. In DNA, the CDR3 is TGTGCCACGACAGGGAACTATGGCTACACCTTC.

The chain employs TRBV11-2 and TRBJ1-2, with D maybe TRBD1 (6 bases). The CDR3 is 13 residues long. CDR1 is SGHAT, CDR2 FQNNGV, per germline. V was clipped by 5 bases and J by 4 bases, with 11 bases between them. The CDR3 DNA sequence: TGTGCCAGCAGCGCCAGGGGAATCTATGGCTACACCTTC. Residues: CASSARGIYGYTF.

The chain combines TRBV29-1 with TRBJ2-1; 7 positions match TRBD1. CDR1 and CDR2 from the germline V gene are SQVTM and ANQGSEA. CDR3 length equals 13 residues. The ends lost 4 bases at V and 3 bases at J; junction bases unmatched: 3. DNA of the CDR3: TGCAGCGTTGGACGGGACAGCTACAATGAGCAGTTCTTC. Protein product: CSVGRDSYNEQFF.